These 3 T cell receptor beta chains share one sample of origin, sequenced in a study. TCRdb processed the 5' RACE reads anew with MiXCR; each CDR3 protein has one entry. The sample comprises tens of thousands of distinct CDR3 sequences, approximately 17% of which are singletons, and under 3% rests with the top ten. Sequencing input: naive CD4+ T cells sorted from blood. Subset denoted: naive CD4+ T cells, CD4+CD45RA+CD25-. The receptors were sampled from a female donor with breast cancer.

The rearrangement uses TRBV5-1 and TRBJ1-1; D is undetermined. Germline loops: CDR1 SGHRS, CDR2 YFSETQ. V was shortened by 0 bases and J by 6 bases, with 18 bases between the two germline ends. This CDR3 is 16 amino acids long. CDR3 nucleotide sequence: TGCGCCAGCAGCTTGGAAGCGTCAATAGGGAAATCTGAAGCTTTCTTT. Protein: CASSLEASIGKSEAFF.

This chain uses TRBV12-3 or TRBV12-4 with TRBJ2-5; 7 positions match TRBD1. Trimming took 5 bases from V and 1 from J; bases not matched to a gene: 10. The CDR3 extends over 16 amino acids. This CDR3 is CASSISWTGGQETQYF. CDR3 in DNA: TGTGCCAGCAGTATATCCTGGACAGGTGGCCAAGAGACCCAGTACTTC.

There are many counts of this clonotype. The chain links TRBV5-6 to TRBJ1-6, with D possibly TRBD1 on 6 matching bases. CDR3 length: 15 residues. Germline CDR1 and CDR2: SGHDT and YYEEEE. The germline V and J ends were trimmed by 0 bases and 7 bases, with 11 bases remaining between them. The CDR3: CASSLVGGRNSPLHF. CDR3 nucleotides: TGTGCCAGCAGCTTGGTCGGGGGCCGGAATTCACCCCTCCACTTT.